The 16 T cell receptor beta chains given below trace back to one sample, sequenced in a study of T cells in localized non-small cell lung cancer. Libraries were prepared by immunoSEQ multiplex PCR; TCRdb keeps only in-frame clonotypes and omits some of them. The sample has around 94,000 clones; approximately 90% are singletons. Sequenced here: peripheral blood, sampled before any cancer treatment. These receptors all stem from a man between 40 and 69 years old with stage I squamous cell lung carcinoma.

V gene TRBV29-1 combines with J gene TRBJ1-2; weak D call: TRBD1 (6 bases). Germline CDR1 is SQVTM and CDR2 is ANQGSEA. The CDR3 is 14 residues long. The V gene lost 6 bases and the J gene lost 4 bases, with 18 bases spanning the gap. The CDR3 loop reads CSVAIRTDAYGYTF. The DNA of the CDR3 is TGCAGCGTCGCGATACGGACAGACGCCTATGGCTACACCTTC.

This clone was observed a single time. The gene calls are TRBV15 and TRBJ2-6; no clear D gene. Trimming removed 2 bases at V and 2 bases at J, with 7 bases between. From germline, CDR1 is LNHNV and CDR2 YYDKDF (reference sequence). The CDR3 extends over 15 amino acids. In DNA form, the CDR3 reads TGTGCCACCAGCAGACAGAACCCTGGGGCCAACGTCCTGACTTTC. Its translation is CATSRQNPGANVLTF.

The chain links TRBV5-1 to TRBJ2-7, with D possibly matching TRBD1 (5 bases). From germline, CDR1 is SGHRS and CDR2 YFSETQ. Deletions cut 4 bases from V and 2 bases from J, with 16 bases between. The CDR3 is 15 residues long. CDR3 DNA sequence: TGCGCCAGCAGCGCACAGGCTTATGTGACCTACGAGCAGTACTTC. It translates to CASSAQAYVTYEQYF.

The CDR3: CASSFSGTLNTEAFF. Written as DNA, the CDR3 is TGTGCCAGCAGCTTTTCAGGGACTTTGAACACTGAAGCTTTCTTT. The chain employs TRBV5-4 and TRBJ1-1, with a tentative D call TRBD1 (5 bases). Trimming cost V 2 bases and J 0 bases, with 11 bases left between them. Germline CDR1 reads SGHNT; CDR2 reads YYREEE (reference sequence). The CDR3 is 15 amino acids. The entire variable domain, with the rest obtained from reference TRBV5-4 and TRBJ1-1, is as follows: ETGVTQSPTHLIKTRGQQVTLRCSSQSGHNTVSWYQQALGQGPQFIFQYYREEENGRGNFPPRFSGLQFPNYSSELNVNALELDDSALYLCASSFSGTLNTEAFFGQGTRLTVV.

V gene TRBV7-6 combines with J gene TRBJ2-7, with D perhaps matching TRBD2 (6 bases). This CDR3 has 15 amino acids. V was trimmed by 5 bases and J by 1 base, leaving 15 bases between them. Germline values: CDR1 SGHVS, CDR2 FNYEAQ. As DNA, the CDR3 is TGTGCCAGCAGCCCCCAACGCGGGACTTCCTACGAGCAGTACTTC. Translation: CASSPQRGTSYEQYF.

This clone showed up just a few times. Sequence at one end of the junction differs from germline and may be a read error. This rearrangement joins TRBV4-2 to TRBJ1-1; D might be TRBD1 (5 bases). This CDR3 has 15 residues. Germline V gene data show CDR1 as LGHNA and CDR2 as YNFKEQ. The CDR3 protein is CASSQDLARSRWGIF. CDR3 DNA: TGTGCCAGCAGCCAAGATCTTGCGCGATCCCGTTGGGGGATCTTT.

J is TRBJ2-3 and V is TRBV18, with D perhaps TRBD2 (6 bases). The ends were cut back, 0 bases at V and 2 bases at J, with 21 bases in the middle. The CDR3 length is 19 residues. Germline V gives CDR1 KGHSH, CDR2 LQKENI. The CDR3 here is CASSPPYAELARVTDTQYF. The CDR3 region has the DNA TGTGCCAGCTCACCACCGTATGCGGAGCTAGCGCGTGTCACAGATACGCAGTATTTT.

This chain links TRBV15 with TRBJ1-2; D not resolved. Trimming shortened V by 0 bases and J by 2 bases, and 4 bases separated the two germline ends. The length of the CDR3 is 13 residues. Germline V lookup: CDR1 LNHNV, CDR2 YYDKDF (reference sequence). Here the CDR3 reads CATSRDSNYGYTF. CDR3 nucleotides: TGTGCCACCAGCAGAGATAGCAACTATGGCTACACCTTC.

The CDR3 reads CASSQKRGVEYEQYF. The CDR3 DNA follows: TGTGCCAGCAGTCAAAAGAGGGGGGTAGAATACGAGCAGTACTTC. J is TRBJ2-7 and V is TRBV27, with D perhaps being TRBD1 or TRBD2 (6 bases each). V dropped 5 bases and J dropped 4 bases, with 18 bases sitting between them. The length of the CDR3 is 15 residues. Germline values: CDR1 MNHEY, CDR2 SMNVEV (reference sequence).

Here the CDR3 DNA reads TGTGCCAGCAGCCCGGGAAGCCACTCTGGAAACACCATATATTTT. This codes for CASSPGSHSGNTIYF. This chain joins TRBV11-2 and TRBJ1-3; no firm D call. There are 15 residues in the CDR3. Germline CDR1 is SGHAT and CDR2 is FQNNGV. The germline V and J ends were trimmed by 5 bases and 0 bases, with 11 bases remaining between them.

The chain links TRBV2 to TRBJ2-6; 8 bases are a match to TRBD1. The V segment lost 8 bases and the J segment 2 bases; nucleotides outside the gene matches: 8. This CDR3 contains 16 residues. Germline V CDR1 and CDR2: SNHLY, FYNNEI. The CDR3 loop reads CASGGQGVAGANVLTF. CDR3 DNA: TGTGCCAGCGGAGGACAGGGCGTGGCTGGGGCCAACGTCCTGACTTTC.

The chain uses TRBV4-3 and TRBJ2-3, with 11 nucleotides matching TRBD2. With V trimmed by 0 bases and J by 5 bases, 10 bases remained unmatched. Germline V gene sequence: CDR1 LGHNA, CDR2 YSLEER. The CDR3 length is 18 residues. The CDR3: CASSQDIAGGPWGDTQYF. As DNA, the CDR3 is TGCGCCAGCAGCCAAGATATAGCGGGGGGGCCTTGGGGAGATACGCAGTATTTT.

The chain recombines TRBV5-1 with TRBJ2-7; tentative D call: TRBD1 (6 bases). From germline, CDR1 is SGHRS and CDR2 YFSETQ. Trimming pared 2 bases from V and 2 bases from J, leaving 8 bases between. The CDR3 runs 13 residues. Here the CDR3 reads CASSFGQTYEQYF. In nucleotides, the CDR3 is TGCGCCAGCAGCTTCGGACAGACCTACGAGCAGTACTTC.

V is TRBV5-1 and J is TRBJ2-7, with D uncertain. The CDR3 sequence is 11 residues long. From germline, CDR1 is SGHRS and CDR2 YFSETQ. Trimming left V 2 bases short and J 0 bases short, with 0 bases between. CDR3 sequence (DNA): TGCGCCAGCAGCTTCTCCTACGAGCAGTACTTC. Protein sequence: CASSFSYEQYF. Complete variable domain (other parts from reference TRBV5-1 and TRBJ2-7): KAGVTQTPRYLIKTRGQQVTLSCSPISGHRSVSWYQQTPGQGLQFLFEYFSETQRNKGNFPGRFSGRQFSNSRSEMNVSTLELGDSALYLCASSFSYEQYFGPGTRLTVT.

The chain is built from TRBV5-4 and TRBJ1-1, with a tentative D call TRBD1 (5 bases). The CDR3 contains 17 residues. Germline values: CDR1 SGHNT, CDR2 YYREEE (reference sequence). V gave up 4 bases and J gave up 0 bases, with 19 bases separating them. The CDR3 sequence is CASSQVPPGRLNTEAFF. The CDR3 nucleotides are TGTGCCAGCAGCCAAGTACCGCCGGGACGGTTGAACACTGAAGCTTTCTTT.

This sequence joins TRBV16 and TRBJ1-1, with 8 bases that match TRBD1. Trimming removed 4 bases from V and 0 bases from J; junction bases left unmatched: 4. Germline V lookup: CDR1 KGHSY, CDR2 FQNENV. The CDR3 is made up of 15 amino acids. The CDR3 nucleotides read TGTGCCAGCAGCCCAAGACAGGGGATGAACACTGAAGCTTTCTTT. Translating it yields CASSPRQGMNTEAFF.